Listed below are T cell receptor beta chains from one sample, sequenced in a study of shared clonotypes between healthy human individuals. Method: immunoSEQ multiplex PCR; TCRdb's copy keeps in-frame clones and lacks some. Of nearly 750,000 clones in the sample, over 55% were seen once. The sample comprised memory CD4+ T cells sorted from blood. These receptors were obtained from a woman in her 30s in good health. Both conserved end residues are part of each CDR3. The order of the fields is clone size, V gene, J gene, CDR3 protein. A row's size may be missing; if present it is once, few, many or a size class.

once	TRBV30	TRBJ2-5	CAWSASRPVPRPQYF
NA	TRBV6-9	TRBJ1-5	CASSRQGTQPQHF
many	TRBV7-2	TRBJ2-7	CASTYRQAYEQYF
once	TRBV25-1	TRBJ2-7	CASVKSGSRHEQYF
many	TRBV10-3	TRBJ2-1	CAISNKLAGVAYNEQFF
once	TRBV6-6	TRBJ1-4	CASRPGQHEKLFF
NA	TRBV15	TRBJ2-3	CATSSDTDTQYF
NA	TRBV9	TRBJ1-3	CARTFRGNTIYF
NA	TRBV15	TRBJ2-1	CATSVRVGNEQFF
NA	TRBV4-1	TRBJ2-3	CASSQRLLRTSGRDTQYF
once	TRBV28	TRBJ1-2	CASSIPGQAYGYTF
NA	TRBV21-1	TRBJ2-7	CASSKGSLAAYEQYF
NA	TRBV28	TRBJ2-2	CASKEGQGAAGELFF
few	TRBV7-9	TRBJ1-1	CASSSEQWLRYAFF
NA	TRBV11-2	TRBJ2-7	CASSLTFSMTYEQYF
NA	TRBV5-1	TRBJ1-2	CASYPFLGGDYGYTF
NA	TRBV30	TRBJ1-1	CAWSRVVGNEAFF
NA	TRBV20-1	TRBJ1-1	CSARLNTEAFF
NA	TRBV5-1	TRBJ2-5	CASSLGTSGQETQYF
NA	TRBV11-2	TRBJ2-5	CASSLDEGIGTQYF
NA	TRBV27	TRBJ1-5	CASSLTDGTPVTHF
NA	TRBV28	NA	CASSLWGYEQYF
NA	TRBV2	TRBJ1-6	CASSVNRGISPLHF
NA	TRBV9	TRBJ2-2	CASSGSGTAGELFF
few	TRBV28	TRBJ1-4	CASSLIRDRGHFTTNEKLFF
NA	TRBV29-1	TRBJ2-7	CSVEDLRGRGDQQYF
NA	TRBV27	TRBJ2-7	CASSSRVPGQGYEQYF
NA	TRBV7-3	TRBJ2-2	CASSLRTGGAEELFF
NA	TRBV10-2	TRBJ1-1	CASRGVDTEAFF
NA	TRBV27	TRBJ2-7	CASSLSPSYEQYF
NA	TRBV2	TRBJ1-2	CASSLDKTRGYTF